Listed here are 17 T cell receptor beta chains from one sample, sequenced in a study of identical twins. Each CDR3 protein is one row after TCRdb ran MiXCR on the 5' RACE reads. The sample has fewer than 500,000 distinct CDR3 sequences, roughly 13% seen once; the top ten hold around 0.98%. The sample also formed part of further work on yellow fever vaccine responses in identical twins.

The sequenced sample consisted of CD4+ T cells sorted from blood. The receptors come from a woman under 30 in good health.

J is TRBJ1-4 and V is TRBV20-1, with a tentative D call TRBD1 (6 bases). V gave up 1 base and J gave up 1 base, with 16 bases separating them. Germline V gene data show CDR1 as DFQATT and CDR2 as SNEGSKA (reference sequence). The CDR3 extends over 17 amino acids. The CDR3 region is CSARVTLQGRTNEKLFF. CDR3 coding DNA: TGCAGTGCTAGAGTAACGCTTCAGGGGAGAACTAATGAAAAACTGTTTTTT.

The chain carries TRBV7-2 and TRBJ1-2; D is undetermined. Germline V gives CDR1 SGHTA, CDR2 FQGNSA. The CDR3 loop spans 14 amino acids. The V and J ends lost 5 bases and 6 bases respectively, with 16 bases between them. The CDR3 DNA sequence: TGTGCCAGCAGCATAGGGTTGAGGGTAGATGGCTACACCTTC. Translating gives CASSIGLRVDGYTF.

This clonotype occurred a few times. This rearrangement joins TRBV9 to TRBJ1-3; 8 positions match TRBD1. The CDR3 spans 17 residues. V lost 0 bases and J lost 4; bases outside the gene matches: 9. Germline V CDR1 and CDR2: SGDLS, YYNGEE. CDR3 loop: CASSVGDRRLTGNTIYF. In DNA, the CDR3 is TGTGCCAGCAGCGTAGGGGACAGGCGGCTTACGGGAAACACCATATATTTT.

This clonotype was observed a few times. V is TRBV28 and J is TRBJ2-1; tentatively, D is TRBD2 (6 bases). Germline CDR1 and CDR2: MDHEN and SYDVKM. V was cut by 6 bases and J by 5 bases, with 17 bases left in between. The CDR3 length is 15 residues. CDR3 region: CASRRTPGGNNEQFF. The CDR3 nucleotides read TGTGCCAGCAGAAGAACTCCCGGGGGAAACAATGAGCAGTTCTTC.

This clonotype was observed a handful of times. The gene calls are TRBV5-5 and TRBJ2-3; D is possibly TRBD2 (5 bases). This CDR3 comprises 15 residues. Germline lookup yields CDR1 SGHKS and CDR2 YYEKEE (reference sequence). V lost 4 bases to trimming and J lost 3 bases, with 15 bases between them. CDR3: CASSAGTSGTDTQYF. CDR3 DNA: TGTGCCAGCAGCGCGGGTACTAGTGGGACAGATACGCAGTATTTT.

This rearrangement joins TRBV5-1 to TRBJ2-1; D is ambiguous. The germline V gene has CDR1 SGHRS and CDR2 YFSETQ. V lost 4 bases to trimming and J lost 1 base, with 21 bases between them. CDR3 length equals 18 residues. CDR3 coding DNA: TGCGCCAGCAGCCCCGAATTCAGAGTACCACCTTCCTACAATGAGCAGTTCTTC. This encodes CASSPEFRVPPSYNEQFF.

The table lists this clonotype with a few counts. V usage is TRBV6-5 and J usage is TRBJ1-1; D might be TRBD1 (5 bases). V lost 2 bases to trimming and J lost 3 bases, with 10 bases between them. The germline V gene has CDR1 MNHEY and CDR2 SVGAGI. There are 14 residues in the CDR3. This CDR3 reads CASSYGGVDTEAFF. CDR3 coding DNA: TGTGCCAGCAGTTACGGAGGGGTAGACACTGAAGCTTTCTTT.

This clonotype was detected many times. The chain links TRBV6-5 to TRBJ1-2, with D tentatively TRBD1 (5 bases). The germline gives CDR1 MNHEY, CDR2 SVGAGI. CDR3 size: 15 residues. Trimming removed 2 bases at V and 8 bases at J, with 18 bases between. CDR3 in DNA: TGTGCCAGCAGTTACCGCGCAGGGAACCAGTACGGCTACACCTTC. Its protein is CASSYRAGNQYGYTF.

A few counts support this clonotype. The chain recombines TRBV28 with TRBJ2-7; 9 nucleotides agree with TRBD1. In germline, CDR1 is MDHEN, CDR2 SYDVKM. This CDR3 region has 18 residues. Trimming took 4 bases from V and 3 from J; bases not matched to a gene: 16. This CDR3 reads CASSSDRDRVLGDYEQYF. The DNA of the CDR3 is TGTGCCAGCAGTTCCGACCGGGACAGGGTCCTGGGCGACTACGAGCAGTACTTC.

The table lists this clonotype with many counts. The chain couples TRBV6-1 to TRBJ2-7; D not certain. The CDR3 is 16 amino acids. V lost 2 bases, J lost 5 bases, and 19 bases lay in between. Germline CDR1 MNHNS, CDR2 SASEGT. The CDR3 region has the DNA TGTGCCAGCAGTGAAATTCCCGGAACCTTACGGAACGAGCAGTACTTC. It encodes CASSEIPGTLRNEQYF.

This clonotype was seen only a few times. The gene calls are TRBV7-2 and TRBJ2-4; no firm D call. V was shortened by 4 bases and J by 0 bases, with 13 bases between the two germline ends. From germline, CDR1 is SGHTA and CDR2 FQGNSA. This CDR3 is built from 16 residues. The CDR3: CASSSLSHLAKNIQYF. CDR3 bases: TGTGCCAGCAGCTCACTATCGCACCTAGCCAAAAACATTCAGTACTTC.

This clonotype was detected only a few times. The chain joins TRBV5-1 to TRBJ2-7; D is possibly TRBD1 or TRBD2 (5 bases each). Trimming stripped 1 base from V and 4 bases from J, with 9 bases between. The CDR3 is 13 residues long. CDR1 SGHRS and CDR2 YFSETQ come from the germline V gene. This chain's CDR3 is CASSLSEGYEQYF. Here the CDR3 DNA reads TGCGCCAGCAGCTTGTCTGAGGGGTACGAGCAGTACTTC.

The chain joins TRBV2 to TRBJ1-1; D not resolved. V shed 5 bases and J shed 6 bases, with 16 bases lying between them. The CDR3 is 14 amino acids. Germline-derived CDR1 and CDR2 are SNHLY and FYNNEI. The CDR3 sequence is CASSPGRTAAEAFF. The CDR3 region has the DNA TGTGCCAGCAGTCCCGGCCGCACCGCGGCTGAAGCTTTCTTT.

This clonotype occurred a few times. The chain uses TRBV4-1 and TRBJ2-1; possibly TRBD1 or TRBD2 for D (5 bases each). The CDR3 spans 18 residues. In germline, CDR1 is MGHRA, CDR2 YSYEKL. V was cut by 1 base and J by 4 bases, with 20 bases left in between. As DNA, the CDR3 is TGCGCCAGCAGCCAAGGGGGCCTAGGCCTAGCCAGGTACAATGAGCAGTTCTTC. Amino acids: CASSQGGLGLARYNEQFF.

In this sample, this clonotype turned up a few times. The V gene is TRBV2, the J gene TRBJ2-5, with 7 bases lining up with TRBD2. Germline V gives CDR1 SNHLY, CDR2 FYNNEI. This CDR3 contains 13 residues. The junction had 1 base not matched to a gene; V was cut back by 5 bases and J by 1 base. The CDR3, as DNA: TGTGCCAGCAGTAGCGGGACCCAAGAGACCCAGTACTTC. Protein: CASSSGTQETQYF.

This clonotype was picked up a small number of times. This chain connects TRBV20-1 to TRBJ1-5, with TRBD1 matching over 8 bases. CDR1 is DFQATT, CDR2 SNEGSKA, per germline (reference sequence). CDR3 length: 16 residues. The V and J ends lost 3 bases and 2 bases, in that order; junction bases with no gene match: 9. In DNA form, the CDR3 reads TGCAGTGCTAGGGACAGGGACTGGTACGGCAATCAGCCCCAGCATTTT. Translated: CSARDRDWYGNQPQHF.

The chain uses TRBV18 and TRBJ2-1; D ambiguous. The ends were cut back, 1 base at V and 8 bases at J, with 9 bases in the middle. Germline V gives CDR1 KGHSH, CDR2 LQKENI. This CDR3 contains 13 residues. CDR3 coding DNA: TGTGCCAGCTCACCACTCTTGGGTGATGAGCAGTTCTTC. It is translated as CASSPLLGDEQFF.